In its sample, the clone carrying this T cell receptor beta chain was seen a few times. As yet, its antigen is unknown. Sequencing was performed with immunoSEQ multiplex PCR; in TCRdb, only in-frame clones are kept and a portion is missing. The data show about 120,000 clones, with just under 95% seen just once and approximately 3.1% held by the top ten. This record comes from a study of T cell responses to AZD1222 COVID-19 vaccine. The study, taken as a whole, reports: Donors, mostly white British, included more females; clonal diversity was possibly underestimated.

Sequenced material: peripheral blood, taken on day 0 of AZD1222 vaccination. This receptor was identified in an adult in good health.

CDR3 residues: CAISEFPDRDIGETQYF. The CDR3, as DNA: TGTGCCATCAGTGAGTTCCCCGATAGGGACATAGGAGAGACCCAGTACTTC. The rearrangement uses TRBV10-3 and TRBJ2-5; D is possibly TRBD1 (6 bases). The CDR3 loop spans 17 amino acids. Germline assignment: CDR1 ENHRY and CDR2 SYGVKD. V was cut by 1 base and J by 4 bases, with 19 bases left in between.